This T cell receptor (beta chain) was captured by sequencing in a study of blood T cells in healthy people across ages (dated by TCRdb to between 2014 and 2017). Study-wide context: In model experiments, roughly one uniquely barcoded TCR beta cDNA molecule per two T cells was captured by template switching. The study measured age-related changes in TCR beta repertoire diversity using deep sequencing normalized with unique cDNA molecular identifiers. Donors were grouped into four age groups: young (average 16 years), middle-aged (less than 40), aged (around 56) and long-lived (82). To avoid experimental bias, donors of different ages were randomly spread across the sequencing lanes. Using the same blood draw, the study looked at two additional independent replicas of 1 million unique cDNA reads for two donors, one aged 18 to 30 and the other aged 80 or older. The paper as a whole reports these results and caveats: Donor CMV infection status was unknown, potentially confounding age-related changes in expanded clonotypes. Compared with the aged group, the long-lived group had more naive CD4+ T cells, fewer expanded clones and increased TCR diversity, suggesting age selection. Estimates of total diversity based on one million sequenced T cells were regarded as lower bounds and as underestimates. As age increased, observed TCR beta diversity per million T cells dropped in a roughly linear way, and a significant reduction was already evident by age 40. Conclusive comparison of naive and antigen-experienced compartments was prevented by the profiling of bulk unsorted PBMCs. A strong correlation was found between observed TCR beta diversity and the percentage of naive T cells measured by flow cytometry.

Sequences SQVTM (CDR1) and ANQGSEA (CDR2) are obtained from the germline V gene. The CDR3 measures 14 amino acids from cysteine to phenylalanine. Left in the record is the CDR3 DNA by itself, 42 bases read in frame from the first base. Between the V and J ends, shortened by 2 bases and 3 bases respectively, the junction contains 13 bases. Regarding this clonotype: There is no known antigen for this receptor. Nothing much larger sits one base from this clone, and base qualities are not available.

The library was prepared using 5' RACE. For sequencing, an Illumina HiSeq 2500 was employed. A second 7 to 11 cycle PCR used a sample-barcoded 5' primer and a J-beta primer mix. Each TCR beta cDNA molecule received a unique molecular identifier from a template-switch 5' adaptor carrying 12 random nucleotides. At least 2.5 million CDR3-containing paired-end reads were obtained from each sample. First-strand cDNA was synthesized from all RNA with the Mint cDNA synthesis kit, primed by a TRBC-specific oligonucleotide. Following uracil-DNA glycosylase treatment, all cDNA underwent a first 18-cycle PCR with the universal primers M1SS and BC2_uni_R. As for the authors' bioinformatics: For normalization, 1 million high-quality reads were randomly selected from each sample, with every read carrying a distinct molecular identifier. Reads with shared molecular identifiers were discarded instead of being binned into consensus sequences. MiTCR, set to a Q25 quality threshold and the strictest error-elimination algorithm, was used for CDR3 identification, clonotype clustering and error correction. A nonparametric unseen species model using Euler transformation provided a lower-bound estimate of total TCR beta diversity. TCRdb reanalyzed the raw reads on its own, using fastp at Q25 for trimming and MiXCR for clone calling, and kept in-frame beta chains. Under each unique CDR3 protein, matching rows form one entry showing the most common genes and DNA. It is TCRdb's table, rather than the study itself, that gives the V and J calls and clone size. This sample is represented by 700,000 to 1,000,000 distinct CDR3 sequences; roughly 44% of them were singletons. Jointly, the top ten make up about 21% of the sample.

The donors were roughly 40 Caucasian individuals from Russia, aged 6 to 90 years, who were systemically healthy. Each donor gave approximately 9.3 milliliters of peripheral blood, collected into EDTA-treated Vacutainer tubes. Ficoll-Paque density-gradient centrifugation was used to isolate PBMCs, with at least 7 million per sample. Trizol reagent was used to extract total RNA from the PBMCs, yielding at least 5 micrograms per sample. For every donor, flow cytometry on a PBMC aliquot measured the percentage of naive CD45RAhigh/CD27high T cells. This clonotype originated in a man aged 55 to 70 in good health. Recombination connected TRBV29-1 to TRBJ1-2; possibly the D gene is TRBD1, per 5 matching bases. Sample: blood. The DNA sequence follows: TGCAGCGTTGAAATTACACGGGGGGACTATGGCTACACCTTC. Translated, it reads CSVEITRGDYGYTF.